The rows below give T cell receptor beta chains drawn from one sample of a study of blood T cell repertoires in COVID-19. The data were produced by immunoSEQ multiplex PCR, yet TCRdb's version contains in-frame clones alone and is incomplete. Among approximately 390,000 clones, about 87% were seen once, and the ten largest hold approximately 9.3%. Material: PBMCs or T cells enriched from blood (not recorded which). The origin of the receptors is a woman between 50 and 59 years old who had recovered from COVID-19. Both conserved end residues are trimmed from each CDR3. The order of the fields is CDR3 length, D gene, V gene, J gene, clone size, CDR3 protein. D genes are given only for firm matches. Some rows mark clone size as missing; the rest say once, few, many or name a class of expanded clone.

cdr3_length: 10
d_call: .
v_call: TRBV28
j_call: TRBJ1-2
clone_size: .
cdr3_aa: ALNSRGDGYT

cdr3_length: 14
d_call: .
v_call: TRBV2
j_call: TRBJ1-5
clone_size: .
cdr3_aa: ASSPEAITQGQPQH

cdr3_length: 14
d_call: .
v_call: TRBV25-1
j_call: TRBJ1-6
clone_size: .
cdr3_aa: ASSEDFVRGNSPLH

cdr3_length: 16
d_call: .
v_call: TRBV27
j_call: TRBJ2-7
clone_size: once
cdr3_aa: ASSLKLPQGYSSYEQY

cdr3_length: 13
d_call: .
v_call: TRBV28
j_call: TRBJ1-1
clone_size: .
cdr3_aa: ASSLVSGSSTEAF

cdr3_length: 10
d_call: .
v_call: TRBV12-3/TRBV12-4
j_call: TRBJ1-1
clone_size: .
cdr3_aa: ASSLQNTEAF

cdr3_length: 15
d_call: TRBD1
v_call: TRBV3-1/TRBV3-2
j_call: TRBJ1-2
clone_size: .
cdr3_aa: ASSRTITGATYYGYT

cdr3_length: 13
d_call: .
v_call: TRBV6-2/TRBV6-3
j_call: TRBJ2-5
clone_size: .
cdr3_aa: ASSGAGGYQETQY

cdr3_length: 10
d_call: .
v_call: TRBV10-2
j_call: TRBJ1-1
clone_size: once
cdr3_aa: ASKELVSMAF

cdr3_length: 10
d_call: .
v_call: TRBV25-1
j_call: TRBJ1-2
clone_size: .
cdr3_aa: ASSGGNYGYT

cdr3_length: 12
d_call: TRBD1
v_call: TRBV28
j_call: TRBJ1-6
clone_size: .
cdr3_aa: ASSPGTGASPLH

cdr3_length: 13
d_call: .
v_call: TRBV4-1
j_call: TRBJ1-4
clone_size: .
cdr3_aa: ASSRSGATNEKLF

cdr3_length: 11
d_call: .
v_call: TRBV29-1
j_call: TRBJ1-1
clone_size: .
cdr3_aa: SVSGGDITEAF

cdr3_length: 11
d_call: .
v_call: TRBV2
j_call: TRBJ2-7
clone_size: few
cdr3_aa: ASKTRGYYEQY

cdr3_length: 13
d_call: .
v_call: TRBV27
j_call: TRBJ1-6
clone_size: .
cdr3_aa: ASSLQGIHGSPLH

cdr3_length: 11
d_call: TRBD1
v_call: TRBV7-8
j_call: TRBJ1-1
clone_size: .
cdr3_aa: ASSLSGGTEAF

cdr3_length: 11
d_call: TRBD1
v_call: TRBV19
j_call: TRBJ1-2
clone_size: once
cdr3_aa: ASTRDRTYGYT

cdr3_length: 13
d_call: TRBD1
v_call: TRBV7-9
j_call: TRBJ2-7
clone_size: .
cdr3_aa: ASSATGGSAYEQY

cdr3_length: 11
d_call: .
v_call: TRBV6-5
j_call: TRBJ1-2
clone_size: .
cdr3_aa: ASSYSGGGGYT

cdr3_length: 13
d_call: .
v_call: TRBV9
j_call: TRBJ1-2
clone_size: few
cdr3_aa: ASSVALDTAYGYT

cdr3_length: 12
d_call: .
v_call: TRBV3-1/TRBV3-2
j_call: TRBJ2-7
clone_size: .
cdr3_aa: ASTGAGRLYEQY

cdr3_length: 14
d_call: TRBD1
v_call: TRBV5-4
j_call: TRBJ2-2
clone_size: .
cdr3_aa: ASSDVNRGNTGELF

cdr3_length: 12
d_call: .
v_call: TRBV28
j_call: TRBJ2-6
clone_size: .
cdr3_aa: ASNQGAGANVLT

cdr3_length: 13
d_call: TRBD1
v_call: TRBV3-1/TRBV3-2
j_call: TRBJ1-1
clone_size: .
cdr3_aa: ASSQRQGAGTEAF

cdr3_length: 15
d_call: .
v_call: TRBV27
j_call: TRBJ1-6
clone_size: .
cdr3_aa: ASSLMGPSSYNSPLH

cdr3_length: 13
d_call: TRBD1
v_call: TRBV7-2
j_call: TRBJ1-5
clone_size: .
cdr3_aa: ASRPTGDGNQPQH

cdr3_length: 14
d_call: TRBD1
v_call: TRBV13
j_call: TRBJ1-1
clone_size: .
cdr3_aa: ASSLYDRVGNTEAF

cdr3_length: 12
d_call: TRBD1
v_call: TRBV7-8
j_call: TRBJ2-1
clone_size: .
cdr3_aa: ASSFPGQGIVQF

cdr3_length: 16
d_call: TRBD2
v_call: TRBV19
j_call: TRBJ2-3
clone_size: once
cdr3_aa: ATSKGLAGGRGTDTQY

cdr3_length: 16
d_call: TRBD2
v_call: TRBV6-2/TRBV6-3
j_call: TRBJ2-5
clone_size: few
cdr3_aa: ASSLLAGGPAPSQTQY

cdr3_length: 12
d_call: TRBD1
v_call: TRBV5-1
j_call: TRBJ1-5
clone_size: .
cdr3_aa: ASSPGGSSQPQH

cdr3_length: 13
d_call: TRBD2
v_call: TRBV5-4
j_call: TRBJ2-1
clone_size: .
cdr3_aa: ASSLMTGTSGGMF

cdr3_length: 14
d_call: .
v_call: TRBV12-5
j_call: TRBJ1-1
clone_size: .
cdr3_aa: ASGLEWGAGNTEAF

cdr3_length: 11
d_call: .
v_call: TRBV27
j_call: TRBJ2-3
clone_size: once
cdr3_aa: ASSFVGANTQY

cdr3_length: 12
d_call: .
v_call: TRBV2
j_call: TRBJ2-7
clone_size: .
cdr3_aa: ASSETGISYEQY

cdr3_length: 13
d_call: TRBD2
v_call: TRBV11-3
j_call: TRBJ2-7
clone_size: .
cdr3_aa: ASSFSSGGTYEQY

cdr3_length: 14
d_call: TRBD1
v_call: TRBV6-1
j_call: TRBJ1-2
clone_size: .
cdr3_aa: ASSAFTTGGNYGYT

cdr3_length: 12
d_call: .
v_call: TRBV30
j_call: TRBJ1-3
clone_size: .
cdr3_aa: AWTLRRTRNTIY

cdr3_length: 15
d_call: TRBD2
v_call: TRBV4-2
j_call: TRBJ2-5
clone_size: once
cdr3_aa: ASSQGVVTLGGETQY

cdr3_length: 12
d_call: TRBD1
v_call: TRBV14
j_call: TRBJ2-7
clone_size: .
cdr3_aa: ASSRQTGGGEQY

cdr3_length: 12
d_call: TRBD1
v_call: TRBV4-1
j_call: TRBJ2-7
clone_size: .
cdr3_aa: ASSPGTGLHEQY

cdr3_length: 14
d_call: TRBD2
v_call: TRBV2
j_call: TRBJ2-1
clone_size: .
cdr3_aa: ASSEGPSGGKGKQF

cdr3_length: 12
d_call: TRBD1
v_call: TRBV4-3
j_call: TRBJ1-2
clone_size: .
cdr3_aa: ASSQGQGAYGYT

cdr3_length: 14
d_call: .
v_call: TRBV6-5
j_call: TRBJ1-3
clone_size: once
cdr3_aa: ASSYRTELSGNTIY

cdr3_length: 15
d_call: TRBD1
v_call: TRBV3-1/TRBV3-2
j_call: TRBJ1-1
clone_size: .
cdr3_aa: ASSQTVRTGGKTEAF

cdr3_length: 13
d_call: TRBD2
v_call: TRBV3-1/TRBV3-2
j_call: TRBJ2-1
clone_size: .
cdr3_aa: ASSHRGGGYNEQF

cdr3_length: 12
d_call: TRBD1
v_call: TRBV7-9
j_call: TRBJ1-2
clone_size: .
cdr3_aa: ASSSRTGGYGYT

cdr3_length: 11
d_call: TRBD1
v_call: TRBV2
j_call: TRBJ2-7
clone_size: .
cdr3_aa: ASRYQGAGEQY

cdr3_length: 14
d_call: TRBD1
v_call: TRBV5-8
j_call: TRBJ1-5
clone_size: .
cdr3_aa: ASSMDRDYISQPQH

cdr3_length: 13
d_call: TRBD1
v_call: TRBV7-2
j_call: TRBJ1-2
clone_size: .
cdr3_aa: ASSLDTGGYYGYT

cdr3_length: 13
d_call: TRBD1
v_call: TRBV6-1
j_call: TRBJ2-7
clone_size: .
cdr3_aa: ASSERWDRSYEQY

cdr3_length: 13
d_call: TRBD2
v_call: TRBV30
j_call: TRBJ2-3
clone_size: .
cdr3_aa: AWGLKRGEGDTQY

cdr3_length: 12
d_call: TRBD1
v_call: TRBV10-3
j_call: TRBJ1-2
clone_size: .
cdr3_aa: AISDRGQSYGYT